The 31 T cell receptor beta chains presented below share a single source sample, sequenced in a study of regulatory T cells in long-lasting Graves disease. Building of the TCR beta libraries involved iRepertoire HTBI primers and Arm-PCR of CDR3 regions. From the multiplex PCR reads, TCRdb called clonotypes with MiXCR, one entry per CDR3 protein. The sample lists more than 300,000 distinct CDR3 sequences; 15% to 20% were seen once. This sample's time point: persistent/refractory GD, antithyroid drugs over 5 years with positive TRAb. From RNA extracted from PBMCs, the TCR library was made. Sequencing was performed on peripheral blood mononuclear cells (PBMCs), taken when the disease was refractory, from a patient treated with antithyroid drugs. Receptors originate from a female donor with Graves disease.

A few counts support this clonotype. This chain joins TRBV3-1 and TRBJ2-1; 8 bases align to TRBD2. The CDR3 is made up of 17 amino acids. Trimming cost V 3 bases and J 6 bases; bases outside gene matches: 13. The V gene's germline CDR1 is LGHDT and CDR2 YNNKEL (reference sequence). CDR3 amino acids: CASSQNWRGAKGNEQFF. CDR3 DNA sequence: TGTGCCAGCAGCCAGAATTGGCGGGGGGCGAAAGGCAATGAGCAGTTCTTC.

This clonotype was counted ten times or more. This CDR3 is CASSPIREEQYF. The CDR3 nucleotides read TGTGCCAGCTCACCAATACGGGAGGAGCAGTACTTC. The V gene is TRBV18, the J gene TRBJ2-7; D possibly corresponds to TRBD2 (6 bases). CDR1 and CDR2 from the germline V gene are KGHSH and LQKENI. V lost 2 bases and J lost 7, with 9 bases in between. This CDR3 contains 12 residues.

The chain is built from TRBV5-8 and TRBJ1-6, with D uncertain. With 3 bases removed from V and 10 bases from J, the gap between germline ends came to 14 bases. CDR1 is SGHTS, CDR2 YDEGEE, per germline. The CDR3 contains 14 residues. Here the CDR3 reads CASSWAAGNSPLHF. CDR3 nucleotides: TGTGCCAGCAGCTGGGCGGCGGGGAACTCACCCCTCCACTTT.

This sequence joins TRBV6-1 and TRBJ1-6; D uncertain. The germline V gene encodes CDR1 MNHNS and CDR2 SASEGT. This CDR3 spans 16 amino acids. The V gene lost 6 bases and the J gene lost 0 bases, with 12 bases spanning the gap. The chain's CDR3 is CASSVDSRSYNSPLHF. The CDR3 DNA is TGTGCCAGCAGCGTCGACTCCCGCTCCTATAATTCACCCCTCCACTTT.

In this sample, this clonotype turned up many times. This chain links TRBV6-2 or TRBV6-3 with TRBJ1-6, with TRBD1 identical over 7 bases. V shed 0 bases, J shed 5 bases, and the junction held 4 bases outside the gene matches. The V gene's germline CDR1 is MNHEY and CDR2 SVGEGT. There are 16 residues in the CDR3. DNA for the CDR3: TGTGCCAGCAGTTACTCCGGCGGGACAGATAATTCACCCCTCCACTTT. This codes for CASSYSGGTDNSPLHF.

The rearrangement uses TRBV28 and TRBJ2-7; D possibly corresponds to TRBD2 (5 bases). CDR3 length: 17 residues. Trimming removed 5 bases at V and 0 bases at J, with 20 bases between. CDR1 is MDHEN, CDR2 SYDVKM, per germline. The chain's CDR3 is CASSPTKMAGSSYEQYF. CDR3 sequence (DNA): TGTGCCAGCAGTCCTACTAAGATGGCGGGTAGCTCCTACGAGCAGTACTTC.

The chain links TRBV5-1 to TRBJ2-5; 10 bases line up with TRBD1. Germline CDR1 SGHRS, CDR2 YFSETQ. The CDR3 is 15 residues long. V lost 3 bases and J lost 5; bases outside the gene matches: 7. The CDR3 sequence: CASSSGTGVGETQYF. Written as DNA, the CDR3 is TGCGCCAGCAGCTCCGGGACAGGGGTTGGGGAGACCCAGTACTTC.

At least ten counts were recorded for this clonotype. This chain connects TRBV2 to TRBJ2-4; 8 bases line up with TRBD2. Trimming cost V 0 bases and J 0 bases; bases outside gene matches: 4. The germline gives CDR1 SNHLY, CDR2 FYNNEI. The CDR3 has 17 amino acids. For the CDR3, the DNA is TGTGCCAGCAGTGAAGCGCGGGGGGTAGGAGCCAAAAACATTCAGTACTTC. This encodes CASSEARGVGAKNIQYF.

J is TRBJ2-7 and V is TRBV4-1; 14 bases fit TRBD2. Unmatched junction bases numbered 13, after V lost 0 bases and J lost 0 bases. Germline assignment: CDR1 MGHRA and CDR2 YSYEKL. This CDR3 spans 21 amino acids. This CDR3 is CASSQDPMSGTSGGSSYEQYF. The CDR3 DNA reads TGCGCCAGCAGCCAAGATCCCATGAGCGGGACTAGCGGGGGAAGCTCCTACGAGCAGTACTTC.

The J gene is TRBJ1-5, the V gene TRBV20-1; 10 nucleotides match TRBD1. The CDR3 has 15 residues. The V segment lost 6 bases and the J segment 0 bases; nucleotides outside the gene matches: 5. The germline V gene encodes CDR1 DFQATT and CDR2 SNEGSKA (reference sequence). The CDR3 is CSAVGTGVSNQPQHF. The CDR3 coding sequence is TGCAGTGCCGTCGGGACAGGGGTTAGCAATCAGCCCCAGCATTTT.

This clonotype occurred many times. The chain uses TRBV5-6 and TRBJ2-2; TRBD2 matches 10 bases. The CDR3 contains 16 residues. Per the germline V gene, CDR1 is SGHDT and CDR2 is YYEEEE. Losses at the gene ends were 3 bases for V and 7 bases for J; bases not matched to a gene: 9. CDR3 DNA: TGTGCCAGCAGCTCACCAGCGGGAGGGCAGAACGGGGAGCTGTTTTTT. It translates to CASSSPAGGQNGELFF.

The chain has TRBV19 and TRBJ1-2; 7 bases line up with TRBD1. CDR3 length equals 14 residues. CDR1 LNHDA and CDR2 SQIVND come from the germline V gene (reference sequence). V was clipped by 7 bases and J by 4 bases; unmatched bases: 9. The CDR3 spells CASNDRDRIYGYTF. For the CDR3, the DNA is TGTGCCAGTAACGACCGGGACAGAATCTATGGCTACACCTTC.

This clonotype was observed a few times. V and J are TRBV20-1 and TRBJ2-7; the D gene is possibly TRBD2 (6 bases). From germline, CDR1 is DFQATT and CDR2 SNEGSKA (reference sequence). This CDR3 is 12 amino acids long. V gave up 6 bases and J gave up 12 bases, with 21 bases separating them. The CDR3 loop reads CSAGEVWTLGYF. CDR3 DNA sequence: TGCAGTGCCGGGGAGGTATGGACCCTGGGGTACTTC.

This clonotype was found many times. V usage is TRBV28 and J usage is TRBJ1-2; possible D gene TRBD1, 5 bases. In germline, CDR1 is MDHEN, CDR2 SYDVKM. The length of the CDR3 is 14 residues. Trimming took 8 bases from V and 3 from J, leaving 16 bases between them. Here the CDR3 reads CASGPAGLHYGYTF. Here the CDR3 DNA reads TGTGCCAGCGGCCCGGCAGGGCTCCACTATGGCTACACCTTC.

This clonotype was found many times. CDR3 coding DNA: TGTGCCAGCTCACCAGAGGGCGCGGGGTATGGCTACACCTTC. Translation gives CASSPEGAGYGYTF. V gene TRBV18 combines with J gene TRBJ1-2; no clear D. CDR3 length equals 14 residues. Germline V gene lookup returns CDR1 KGHSH and CDR2 LQKENI. V was clipped by 2 bases and J by 5 bases, with 12 bases between them.

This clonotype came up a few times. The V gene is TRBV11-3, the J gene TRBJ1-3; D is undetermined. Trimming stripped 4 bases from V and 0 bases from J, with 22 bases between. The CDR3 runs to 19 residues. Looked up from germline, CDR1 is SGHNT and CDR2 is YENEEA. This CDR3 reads CASSSGFEPRATSGNTIYF. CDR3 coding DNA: TGTGCCAGCAGCTCGGGGTTCGAGCCGCGCGCGACCTCTGGAAACACCATATATTTT.

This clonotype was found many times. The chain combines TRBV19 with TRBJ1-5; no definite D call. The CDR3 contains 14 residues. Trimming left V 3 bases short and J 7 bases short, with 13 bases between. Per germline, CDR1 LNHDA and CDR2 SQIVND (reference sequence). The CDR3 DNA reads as TGTGCCAGTAGTATTACGGGAGAAAGCCAGCCCCAGCATTTT. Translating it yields CASSITGESQPQHF.

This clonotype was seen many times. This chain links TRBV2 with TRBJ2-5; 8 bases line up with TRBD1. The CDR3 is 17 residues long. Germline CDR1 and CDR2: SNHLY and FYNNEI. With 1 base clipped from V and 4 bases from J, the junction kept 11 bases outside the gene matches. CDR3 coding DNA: TGTGCCAGCAGTGAAGGGAGACAGGGGAGTTTGCGAGAGACCCAGTACTTC. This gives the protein CASSEGRQGSLRETQYF. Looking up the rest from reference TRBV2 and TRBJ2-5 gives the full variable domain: EPEVTQTPSHQVTQMGQEVILRCVPISNHLYFYWYRQILGQKVEFLVSFYNNEISEKSEIFDDQFSVERPDGSNFTLKIRSTKLEDSAMYFCASSEGRQGSLRETQYFGPGTRLLVL.

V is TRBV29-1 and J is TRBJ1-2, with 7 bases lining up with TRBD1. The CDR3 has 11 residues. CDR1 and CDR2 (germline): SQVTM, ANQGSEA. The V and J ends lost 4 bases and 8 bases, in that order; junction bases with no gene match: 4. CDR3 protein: CSVAGGGGYTF. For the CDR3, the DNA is TGCAGCGTTGCAGGGGGGGGCGGCTACACCTTC. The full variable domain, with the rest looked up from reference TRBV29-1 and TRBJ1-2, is SAVISQKPSRDICQRGTSLTIQCQVDSQVTMMFWYRQQPGQSLTLIATANQGSEATYESGFVIDKFPISRPNLTFSTLTVSNMSPEDSSIYLCSVAGGGGYTFGSGTRLTVV.

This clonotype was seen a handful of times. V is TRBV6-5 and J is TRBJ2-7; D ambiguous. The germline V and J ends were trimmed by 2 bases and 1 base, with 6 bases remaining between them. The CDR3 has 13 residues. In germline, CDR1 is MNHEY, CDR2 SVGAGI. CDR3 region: CASSYTDSYEQYF. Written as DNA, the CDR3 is TGTGCCAGCAGTTACACCGATTCCTACGAGCAGTACTTC.

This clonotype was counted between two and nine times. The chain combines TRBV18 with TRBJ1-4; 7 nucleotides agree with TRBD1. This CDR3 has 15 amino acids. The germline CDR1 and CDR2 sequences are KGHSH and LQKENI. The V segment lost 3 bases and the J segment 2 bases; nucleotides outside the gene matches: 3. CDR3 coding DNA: TGTGCCAGCTCACCTTGGGGACAGACTAATGAAAAACTGTTTTTT. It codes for CASSPWGQTNEKLFF.

The CDR3 here is CASLGGRGGALYNEQFF. The DNA for the CDR3 is TGTGCCAGCCTCGGAGGGCGGGGCGGGGCCCTTTACAATGAGCAGTTCTTC. The chain carries TRBV6-9 and TRBJ2-1, with TRBD2 as a possible D gene (6 bases). In germline, CDR1 is MNHGY, CDR2 SVAAGI. V lost 8 bases and J 4 bases, leaving 24 bases between the germline ends. The CDR3 has 17 amino acids.

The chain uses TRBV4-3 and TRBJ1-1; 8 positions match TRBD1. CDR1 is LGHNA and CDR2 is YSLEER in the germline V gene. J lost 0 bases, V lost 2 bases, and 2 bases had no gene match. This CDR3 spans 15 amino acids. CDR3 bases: TGCGCCAGCAGCCAAAGACAGGGGATGAACACTGAAGCTTTCTTT. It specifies CASSQRQGMNTEAFF.

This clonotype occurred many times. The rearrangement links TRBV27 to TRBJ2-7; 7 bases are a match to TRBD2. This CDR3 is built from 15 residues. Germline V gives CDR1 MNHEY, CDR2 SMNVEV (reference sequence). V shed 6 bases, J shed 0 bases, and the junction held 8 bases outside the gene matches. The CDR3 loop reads CASSGRNTYSYEQYF. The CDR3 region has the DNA TGTGCCAGCAGCGGGAGGAATACGTACTCCTACGAGCAGTACTTC.

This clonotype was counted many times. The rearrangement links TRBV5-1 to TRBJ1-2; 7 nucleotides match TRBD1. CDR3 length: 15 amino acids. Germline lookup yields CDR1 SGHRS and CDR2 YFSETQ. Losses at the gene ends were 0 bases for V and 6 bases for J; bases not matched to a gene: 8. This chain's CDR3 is CASSLDSGGQDGYTF. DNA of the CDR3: TGCGCCAGCAGCTTGGATTCAGGGGGGCAGGATGGCTACACCTTC. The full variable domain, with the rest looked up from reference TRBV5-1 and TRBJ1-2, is KAGVTQTPRYLIKTRGQQVTLSCSPISGHRSVSWYQQTPGQGLQFLFEYFSETQRNKGNFPGRFSGRQFSNSRSEMNVSTLELGDSALYLCASSLDSGGQDGYTFGSGTRLTVV.

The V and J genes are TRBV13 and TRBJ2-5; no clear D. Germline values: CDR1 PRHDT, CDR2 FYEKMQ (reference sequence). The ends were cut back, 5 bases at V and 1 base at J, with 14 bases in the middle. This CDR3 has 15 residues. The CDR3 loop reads CASSPRFGSQETQYF. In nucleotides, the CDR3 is TGTGCCAGCAGCCCCCGCTTTGGCTCCCAAGAGACCCAGTACTTC.

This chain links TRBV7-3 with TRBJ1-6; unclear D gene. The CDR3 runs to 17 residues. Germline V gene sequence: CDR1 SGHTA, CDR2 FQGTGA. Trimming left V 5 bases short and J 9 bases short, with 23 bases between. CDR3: CASSRYGRPLPGSPLHF. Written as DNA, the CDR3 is TGTGCCAGCAGCCGTTATGGGCGGCCCCTCCCAGGTTCACCCCTCCACTTT.

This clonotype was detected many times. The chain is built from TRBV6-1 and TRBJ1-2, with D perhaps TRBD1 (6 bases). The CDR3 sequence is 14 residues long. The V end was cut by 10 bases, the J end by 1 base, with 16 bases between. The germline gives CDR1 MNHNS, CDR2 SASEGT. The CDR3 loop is CATARGRNNYGYTF. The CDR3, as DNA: TGTGCCACCGCAAGGGGGAGGAATAACTATGGCTACACCTTC.

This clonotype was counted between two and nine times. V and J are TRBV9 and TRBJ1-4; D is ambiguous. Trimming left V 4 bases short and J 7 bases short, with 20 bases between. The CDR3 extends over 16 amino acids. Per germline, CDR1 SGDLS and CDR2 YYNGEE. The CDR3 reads CASSLPGPYTTEKLFF. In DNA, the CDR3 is TGTGCCAGCAGCCTACCAGGACCCTACACAACTGAAAAACTGTTTTTT.

The CDR3 bases are TGTGCCAGCAGAGTTATTAGCGGGGCAGATACGCAGTATTTT. Translated, it gives CASRVISGADTQYF. This chain joins TRBV6-5 and TRBJ2-3; 8 bases line up with TRBD2. V gave up 6 bases and J gave up 4 bases; unmatched junction bases: 6. This CDR3 comprises 14 residues. Germline CDR1 reads MNHEY; CDR2 reads SVGAGI.

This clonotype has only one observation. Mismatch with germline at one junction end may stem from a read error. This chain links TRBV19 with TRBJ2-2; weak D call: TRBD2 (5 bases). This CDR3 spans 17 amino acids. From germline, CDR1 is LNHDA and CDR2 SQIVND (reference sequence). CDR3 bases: TGTGCCAGTAGGGATTCTACTACGATGACGAACACCGGGGAGCGGTTTTTT. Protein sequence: CASRDSTTMTNTGERFF.